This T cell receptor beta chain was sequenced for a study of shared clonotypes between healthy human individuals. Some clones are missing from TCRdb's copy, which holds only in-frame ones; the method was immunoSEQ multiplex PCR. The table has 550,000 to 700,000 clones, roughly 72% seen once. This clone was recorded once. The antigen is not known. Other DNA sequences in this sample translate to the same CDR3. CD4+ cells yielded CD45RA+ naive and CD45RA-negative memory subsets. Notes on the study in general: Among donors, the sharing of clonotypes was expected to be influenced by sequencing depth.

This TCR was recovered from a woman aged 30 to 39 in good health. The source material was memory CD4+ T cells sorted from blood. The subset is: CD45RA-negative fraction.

The CDR3 region has the DNA TGTGCCAGCAGTAGGGACAGGGTCATGAACACTGAAGCTTTCTTT. As protein: CASSRDRVMNTEAFF. J is TRBJ1-1 and V is TRBV27, with TRBD1 matching over 9 bases. V lost 5 bases to trimming and J lost 0 bases; unmatched junction nucleotides: 4. The CDR3 loop spans 15 amino acids. CDR1 is MNHEY and CDR2 is SMNVEV in the germline V gene (reference sequence).